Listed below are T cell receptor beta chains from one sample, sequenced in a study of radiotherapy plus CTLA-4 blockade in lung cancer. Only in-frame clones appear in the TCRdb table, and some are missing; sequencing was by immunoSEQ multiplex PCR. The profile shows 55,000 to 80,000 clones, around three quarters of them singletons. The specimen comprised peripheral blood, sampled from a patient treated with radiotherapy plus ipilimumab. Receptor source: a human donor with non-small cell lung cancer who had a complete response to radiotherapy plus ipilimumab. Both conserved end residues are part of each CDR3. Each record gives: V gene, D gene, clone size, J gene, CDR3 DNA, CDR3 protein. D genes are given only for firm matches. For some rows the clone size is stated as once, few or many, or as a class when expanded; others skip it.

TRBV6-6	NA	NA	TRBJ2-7	TGTGCCAGCAGCCACTGGCCCCGGGACAAAGTCTACGAGCAGTACTTC	CASSHWPRDKVYEQYF
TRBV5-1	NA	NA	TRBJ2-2	TGCGCCAGCAGCTTAGGCGGGGCCGGGGAGCTGTTTTTT	CASSLGGAGELFF
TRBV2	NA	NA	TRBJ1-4	TGTGCCAGCAGTGAAGAGGGCCTTCGGGGCGAAAAACTGTTTTTT	CASSEEGLRGEKLFF
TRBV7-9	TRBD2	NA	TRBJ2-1	TGTGCCAGCAGCTTAGCGGGACAGAGACTAGCGGGAGTGGGCAATGAGCAGTTCTTC	CASSLAGQRLAGVGNEQFF
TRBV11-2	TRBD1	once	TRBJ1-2	TGTGCCAGCAGCTTATCCCAGGGGGCGCAGGGCTACACCTTC	CASSLSQGAQGYTF
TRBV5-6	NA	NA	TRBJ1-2	TGTGCCAGCAGCGGAAGGGAAGGATTTAACTATGGCTACACCTTC	CASSGREGFNYGYTF
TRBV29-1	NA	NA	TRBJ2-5	TGCAGCGCCCATGACTGGGTGGGGGAAGAGACCCAGTACTTC	CSAHDWVGEETQYF
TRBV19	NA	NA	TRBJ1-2	TGTGCCAGTGGCAGGGCGGGCGCGACGCAGGGCTACACCTTC	CASGRAGATQGYTF
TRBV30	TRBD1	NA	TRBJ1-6	TGTGCCTGGAGTAGGCGGGTGACAGGGGACAATTCACCCCTCCACTTT	CAWSRRVTGDNSPLHF
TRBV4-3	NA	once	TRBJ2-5	TGCGCCAGCAGCCAAGATGTGGGAGAGACCCAGTACTTC	CASSQDVGETQYF
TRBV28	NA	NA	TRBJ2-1	TGTGCCAGCAGTGTCCCTAGCGTGGGCTCTTACAATGAGCAGTTCTTC	CASSVPSVGSYNEQFF
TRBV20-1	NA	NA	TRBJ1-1	TGCAGTGCTACCTCCCGGGCTGAAGCTTTCTTT	CSATSRAEAFF
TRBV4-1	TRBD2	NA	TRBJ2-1	TGCGCCAGCAGCCGAATCCCTCTAGCGGGCAACAATGAGCAGTTCTTC	CASSRIPLAGNNEQFF
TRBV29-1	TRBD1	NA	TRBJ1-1	TGCAGCGTTCCCTCGGGACAGGGGATGAACACTGAAGCTTTCTTT	CSVPSGQGMNTEAFF
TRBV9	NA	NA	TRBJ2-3	TGTGCCAGCAGCGTAGAGGGGGGCGTAGGGTCGCAGTATTTT	CASSVEGGVGSQYF
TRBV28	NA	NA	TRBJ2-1	TGTGCCAGCAGTTTAGATGAGCAGTTCTTC	CASSLDEQFF
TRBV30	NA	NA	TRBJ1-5	TGTGCCTTCCAAACAGCCTTGCAGCCCCAGCATTTT	CAFQTALQPQHF
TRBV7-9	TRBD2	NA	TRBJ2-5	TGTGCCAGCAGCCCCCCCGGAGCGGGGGGCACAGAGACCCAGTACTTC	CASSPPGAGGTETQYF
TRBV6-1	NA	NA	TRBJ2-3	TGTGCCAGCAGTGCGAACAGGGTGGGGTCAGATACGCAGTATTTT	CASSANRVGSDTQYF
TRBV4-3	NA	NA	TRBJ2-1	TGCGCCAGCAGCCAAATCCCGGGACTCTACAATGAGCAGTTCTTC	CASSQIPGLYNEQFF
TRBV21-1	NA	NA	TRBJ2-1	TGTGCCAGCAGCCCAAATTGTGTCGTAGGCAGGGTAATAAATGAGCAGTTCTTC	CASSPNCVVGRVINEQFF
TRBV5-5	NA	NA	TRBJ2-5	TGTGCCAGCAGCCCGATGACTAGGCCGGAGACCCAGTACTTC	CASSPMTRPETQYF
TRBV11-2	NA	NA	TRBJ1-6	TGTGCCAGCAGCTTAGGGGTTTCACCCCTCCACTTT	CASSLGVSPLHF
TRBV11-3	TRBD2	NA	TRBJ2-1	TGTGCCAGCAGCTTAGATCCAGGGGCACTAGCGGGAGGGGATGAGCAGTTCTTC	CASSLDPGALAGGDEQFF
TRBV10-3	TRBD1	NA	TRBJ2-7	TGTGCCATCAGTGAGTCAACCGGGACAGGGTTGTACGAGCAGTACTTC	CAISESTGTGLYEQYF
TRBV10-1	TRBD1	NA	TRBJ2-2	TGCGCCAGCAGTGACCCGGGACAGGGGGCTGGCACCGGGGAGCTGTTTTTT	CASSDPGQGAGTGELFF